There are a few counts of the clone carrying this TCR beta chain. Antigen specificity is unknown. Measured with immunoSEQ multiplex PCR; TCRdb has only the in-frame clones, and not every one. The sample holds 170,000 or so clones, 65% to 80% seen once. This entry comes from a study of shared clonotypes between healthy human individuals. The study's findings and limits: Naive CD4 clonotype sharing across four donors was 4% to 5.5%.

Trimming left V 0 bases short and J 3 bases short, with 14 bases between. The CDR3 is 16 residues long. Germline CDR1 and CDR2: LNHNV and YYDKDF (reference sequence). Sequencing was done on a sample of memory CD4+ T cells sorted from blood. Specified subset: CD45RA-negative fraction. The chain recombines TRBV15 with TRBJ1-1; maybe TRBD1 (5 bases). The TCR was taken from a man aged 30 to 45 in good health. The CDR3 region is CATSRDSKGLDTEAFF. CDR3 DNA: TGTGCCACCAGCAGAGATAGTAAGGGGTTAGACACTGAAGCTTTCTTT.